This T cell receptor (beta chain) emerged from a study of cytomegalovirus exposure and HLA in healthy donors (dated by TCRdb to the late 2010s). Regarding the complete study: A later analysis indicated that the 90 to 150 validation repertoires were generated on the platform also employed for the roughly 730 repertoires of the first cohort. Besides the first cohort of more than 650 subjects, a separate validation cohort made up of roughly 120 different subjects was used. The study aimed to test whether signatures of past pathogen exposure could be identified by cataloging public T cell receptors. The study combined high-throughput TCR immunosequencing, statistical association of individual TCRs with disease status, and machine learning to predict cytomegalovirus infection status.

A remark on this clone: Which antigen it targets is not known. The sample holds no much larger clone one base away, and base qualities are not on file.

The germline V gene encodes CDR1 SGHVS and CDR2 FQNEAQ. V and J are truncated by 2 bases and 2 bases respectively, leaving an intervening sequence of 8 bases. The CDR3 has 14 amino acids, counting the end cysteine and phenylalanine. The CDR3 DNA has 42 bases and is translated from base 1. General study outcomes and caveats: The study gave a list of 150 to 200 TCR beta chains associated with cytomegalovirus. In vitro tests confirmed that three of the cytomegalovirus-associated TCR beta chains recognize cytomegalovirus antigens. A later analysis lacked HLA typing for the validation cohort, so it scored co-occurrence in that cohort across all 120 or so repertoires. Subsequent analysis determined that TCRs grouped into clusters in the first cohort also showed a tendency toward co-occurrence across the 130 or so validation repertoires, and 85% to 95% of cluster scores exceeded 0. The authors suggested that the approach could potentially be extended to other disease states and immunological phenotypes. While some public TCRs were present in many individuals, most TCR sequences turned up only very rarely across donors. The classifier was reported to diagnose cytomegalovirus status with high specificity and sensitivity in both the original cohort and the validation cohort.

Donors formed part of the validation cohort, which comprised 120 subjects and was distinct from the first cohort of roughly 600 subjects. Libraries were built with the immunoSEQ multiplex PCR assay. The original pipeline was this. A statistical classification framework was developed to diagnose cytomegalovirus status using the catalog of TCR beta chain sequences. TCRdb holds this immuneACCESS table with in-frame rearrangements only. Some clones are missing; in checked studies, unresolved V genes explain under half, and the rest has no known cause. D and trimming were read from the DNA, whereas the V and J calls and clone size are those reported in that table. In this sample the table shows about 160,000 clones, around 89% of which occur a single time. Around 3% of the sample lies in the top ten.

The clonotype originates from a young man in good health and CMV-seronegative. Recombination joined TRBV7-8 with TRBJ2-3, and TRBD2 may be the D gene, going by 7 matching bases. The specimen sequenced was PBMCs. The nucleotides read TGTGCCAGCAGCTTACGGGGGGCCACAGATACGCAGTATTTT. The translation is CASSLRGATDTQYF.